The subject of this entry is one T cell receptor beta chain. This record comes from a study of T cell changes during pregnancy in multiple sclerosis. The CDR3 is 15 amino acids. From germline, CDR1 is SGDLS and CDR2 YYNGEE. Trimming removed 5 bases at V and 5 bases at J, with 18 bases between. Here immunoSEQ multiplex PCR was the method, and the copy in TCRdb shows in-frame clones only, minus some. The sample has some 87,000 clones; roughly nine tenths are singletons. The receptor's source is a female donor with multiple sclerosis, enrolled in a pregnancy study. The chain has TRBV9 and TRBJ2-3; a weak D match, TRBD2 (5 bases). This specimen consisted of CD4+ T cells from peripheral blood mononuclear cells, obtained before pregnancy. CDR3 coding DNA: TGTGCCAGCAGTCCCGACTTCGGGGTAGAAGATACGCAGTATTTT. Translating it yields CASSPDFGVEDTQYF.